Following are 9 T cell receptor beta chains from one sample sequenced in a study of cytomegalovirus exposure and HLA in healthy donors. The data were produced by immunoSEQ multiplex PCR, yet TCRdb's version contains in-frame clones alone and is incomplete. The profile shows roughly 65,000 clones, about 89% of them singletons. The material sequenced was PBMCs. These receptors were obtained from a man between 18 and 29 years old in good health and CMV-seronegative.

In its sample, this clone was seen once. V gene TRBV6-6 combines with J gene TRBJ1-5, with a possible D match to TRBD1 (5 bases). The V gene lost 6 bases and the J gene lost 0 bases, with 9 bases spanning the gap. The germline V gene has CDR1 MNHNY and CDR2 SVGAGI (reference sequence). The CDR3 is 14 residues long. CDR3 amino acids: CASRTTDSNQPQHF. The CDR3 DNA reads TGTGCCAGCAGGACGACAGATAGCAATCAGCCCCAGCATTTT.

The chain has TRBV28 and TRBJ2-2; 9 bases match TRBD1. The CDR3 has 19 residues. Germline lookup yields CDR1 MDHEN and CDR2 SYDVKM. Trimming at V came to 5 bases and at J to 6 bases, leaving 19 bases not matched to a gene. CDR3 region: CASSGEMYRDREVPGELFF. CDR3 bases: TGTGCCAGCAGTGGGGAAATGTACCGGGACAGGGAAGTGCCCGGGGAGCTGTTTTTT. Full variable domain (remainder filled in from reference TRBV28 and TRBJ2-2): DVKVTQSSRYLVKRTGEKVFLECVQDMDHENMFWYRQDPGLGLRLIYFSYDVKMKEKGDIPEGYSVSREKKERFSLILESASTNQTSMYLCASSGEMYRDREVPGELFFGEGSRLTVL.

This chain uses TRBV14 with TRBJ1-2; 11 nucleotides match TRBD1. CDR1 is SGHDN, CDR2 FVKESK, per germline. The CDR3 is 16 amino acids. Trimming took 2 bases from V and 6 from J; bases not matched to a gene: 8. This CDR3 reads CASSQMGQGGFDGYTF. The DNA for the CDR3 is TGTGCCAGCAGCCAAATGGGACAGGGGGGCTTCGATGGCTACACCTTC.

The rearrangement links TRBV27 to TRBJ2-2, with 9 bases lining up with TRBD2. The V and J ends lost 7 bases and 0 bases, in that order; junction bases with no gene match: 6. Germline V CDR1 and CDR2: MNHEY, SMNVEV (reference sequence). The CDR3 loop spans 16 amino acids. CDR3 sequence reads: CASMKPSGANTGELFF. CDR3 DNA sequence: TGTGCCAGCATGAAACCTAGCGGGGCGAACACCGGGGAGCTGTTTTTT.

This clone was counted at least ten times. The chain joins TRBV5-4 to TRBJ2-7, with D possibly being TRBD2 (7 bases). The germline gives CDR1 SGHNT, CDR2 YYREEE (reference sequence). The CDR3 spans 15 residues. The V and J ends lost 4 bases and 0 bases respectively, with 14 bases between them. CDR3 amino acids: CASSHLGGGSYEQYF. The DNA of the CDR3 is TGTGCCAGCAGCCACCTAGGGGGGGGCTCCTACGAGCAGTACTTC.

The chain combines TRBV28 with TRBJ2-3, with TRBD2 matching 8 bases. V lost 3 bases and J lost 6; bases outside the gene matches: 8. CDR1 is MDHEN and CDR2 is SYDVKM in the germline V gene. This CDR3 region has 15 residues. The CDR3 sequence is CASSFWTGGKDTQYF. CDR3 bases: TGTGCCAGCAGTTTCTGGACGGGAGGGAAGGATACGCAGTATTTT.

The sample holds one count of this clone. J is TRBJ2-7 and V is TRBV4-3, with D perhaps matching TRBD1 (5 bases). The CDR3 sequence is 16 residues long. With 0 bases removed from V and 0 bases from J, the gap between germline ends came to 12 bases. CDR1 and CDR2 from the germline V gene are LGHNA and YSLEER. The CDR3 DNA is TGCGCCAGCAGCCAAGATTCAGGGTCCTTCTCCTACGAGCAGTACTTC. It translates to CASSQDSGSFSYEQYF.

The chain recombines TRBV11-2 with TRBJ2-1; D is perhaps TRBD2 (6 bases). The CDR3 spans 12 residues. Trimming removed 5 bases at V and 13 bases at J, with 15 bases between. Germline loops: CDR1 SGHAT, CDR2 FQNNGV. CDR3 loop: CASSVSPGTQFF. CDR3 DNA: TGTGCCAGCAGCGTCAGTCCCGGGACTCAGTTCTTC.

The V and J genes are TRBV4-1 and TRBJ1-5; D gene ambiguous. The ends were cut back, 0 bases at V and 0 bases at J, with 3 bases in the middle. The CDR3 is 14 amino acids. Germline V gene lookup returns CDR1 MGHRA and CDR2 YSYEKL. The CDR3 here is CASSQDSSNQPQHF. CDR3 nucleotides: TGCGCCAGCAGCCAAGACAGTAGCAATCAGCCCCAGCATTTT.